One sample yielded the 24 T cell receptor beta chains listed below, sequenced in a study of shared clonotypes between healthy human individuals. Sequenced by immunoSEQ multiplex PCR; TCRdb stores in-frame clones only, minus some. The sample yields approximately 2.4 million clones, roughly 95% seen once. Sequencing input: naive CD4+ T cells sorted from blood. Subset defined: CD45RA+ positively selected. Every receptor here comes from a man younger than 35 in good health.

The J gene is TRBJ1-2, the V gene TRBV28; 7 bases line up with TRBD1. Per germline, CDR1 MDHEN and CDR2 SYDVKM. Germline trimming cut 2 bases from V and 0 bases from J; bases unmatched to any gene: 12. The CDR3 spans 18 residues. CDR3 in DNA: TGTGCCAGCAGTTTAGTTCGCCGGGACAGACCATCTAACTATGGCTACACCTTC. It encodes CASSLVRRDRPSNYGYTF.

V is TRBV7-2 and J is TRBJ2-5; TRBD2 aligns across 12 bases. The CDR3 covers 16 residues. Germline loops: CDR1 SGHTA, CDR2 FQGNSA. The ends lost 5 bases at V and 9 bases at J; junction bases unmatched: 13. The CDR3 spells CASSPSGGLAGGPQYF. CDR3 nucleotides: TGTGCCAGCAGCCCTAGCGGCGGGCTAGCGGGGGGGCCCCAGTACTTC.

The CDR3 loop reads CASSSLAGDVQYF. Here the CDR3 DNA reads TGTGCCAGCAGCTCACTAGCGGGAGACGTGCAGTACTTC. This chain links TRBV7-9 with TRBJ2-7; the match to TRBD2 covers 11 bases. CDR3 size: 13 residues. CDR1 and CDR2 from the germline V gene are SEHNR and FQNEAQ (reference sequence). V shed 4 bases and J 9 bases; nucleotides not matched to a gene: 5.

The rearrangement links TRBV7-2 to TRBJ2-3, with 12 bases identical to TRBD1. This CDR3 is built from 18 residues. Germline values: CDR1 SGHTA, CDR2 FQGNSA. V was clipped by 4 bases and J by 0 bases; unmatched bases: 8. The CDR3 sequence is CASSSRDRGRASTDTQYF. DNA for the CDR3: TGTGCCAGCAGCTCCCGGGACAGGGGGCGAGCTAGCACAGATACGCAGTATTTT.

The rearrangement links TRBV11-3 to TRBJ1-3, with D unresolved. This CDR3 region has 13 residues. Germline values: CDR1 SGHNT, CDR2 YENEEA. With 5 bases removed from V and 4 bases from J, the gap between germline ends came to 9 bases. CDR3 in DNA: TGTGCCAGCAGCACGGACGGAGGAAACACCATATATTTT. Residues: CASSTDGGNTIYF.

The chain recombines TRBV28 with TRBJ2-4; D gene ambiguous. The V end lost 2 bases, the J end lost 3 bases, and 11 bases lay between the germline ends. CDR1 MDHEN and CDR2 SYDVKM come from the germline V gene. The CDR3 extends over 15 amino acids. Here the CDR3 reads CASSLPPVGKNIQYF. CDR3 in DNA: TGTGCCAGCAGTTTACCTCCCGTCGGCAAAAACATTCAGTACTTC.

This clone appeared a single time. In nucleotides, the CDR3 is TGTGCCAGCAGTGGGGGGACAGTCTCCTACGAGCAGTACTTC. Translating it yields CASSGGTVSYEQYF. The chain recombines TRBV2 with TRBJ2-7, with TRBD1 matching 7 bases. V lost 4 bases to trimming and J lost 0 bases; unmatched junction nucleotides: 3. The CDR3 has 14 amino acids. CDR1 is SNHLY, CDR2 FYNNEI, per germline. The variable domain in full, with the rest retrieved from reference TRBV2 and TRBJ2-7, is EPEVTQTPSHQVTQMGQEVILRCVPISNHLYFYWYRQILGQKVEFLVSFYNNEISEKSEIFDDQFSVERPDGSNFTLKIRSTKLEDSAMYFCASSGGTVSYEQYFGPGTRLTVT.

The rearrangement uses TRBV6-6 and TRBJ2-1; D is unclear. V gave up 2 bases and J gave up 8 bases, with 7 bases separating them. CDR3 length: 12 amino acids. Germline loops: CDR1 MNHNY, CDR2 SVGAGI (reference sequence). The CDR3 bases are TGTGCCAGCAGTTACCCCTGGGATGAGCAGTTCTTC. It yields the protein CASSYPWDEQFF.

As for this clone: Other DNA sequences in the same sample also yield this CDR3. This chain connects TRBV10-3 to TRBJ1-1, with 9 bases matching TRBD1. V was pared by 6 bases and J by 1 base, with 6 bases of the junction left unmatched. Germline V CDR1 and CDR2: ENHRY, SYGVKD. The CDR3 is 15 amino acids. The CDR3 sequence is CAIRATGGENTEAFF. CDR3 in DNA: TGTGCCATCAGGGCGACAGGGGGGGAGAACACTGAAGCTTTCTTT.

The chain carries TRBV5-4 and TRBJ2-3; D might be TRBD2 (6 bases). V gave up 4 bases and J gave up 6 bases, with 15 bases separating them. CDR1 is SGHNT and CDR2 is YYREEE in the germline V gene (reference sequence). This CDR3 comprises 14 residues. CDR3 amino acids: CASSISGLRDTQYF. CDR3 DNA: TGTGCCAGCAGCATTAGCGGTTTGAGGGATACGCAGTATTTT. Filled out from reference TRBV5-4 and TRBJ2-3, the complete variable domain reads ETGVTQSPTHLIKTRGQQVTLRCSSQSGHNTVSWYQQALGQGPQFIFQYYREEENGRGNFPPRFSGLQFPNYSSELNVNALELDDSALYLCASSISGLRDTQYFGPGTRLTVL.

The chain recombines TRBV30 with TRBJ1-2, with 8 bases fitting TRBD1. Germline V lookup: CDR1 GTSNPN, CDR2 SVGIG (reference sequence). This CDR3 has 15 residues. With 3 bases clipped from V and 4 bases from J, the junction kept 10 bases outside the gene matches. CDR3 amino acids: CAWRGTGYPFYGYTF. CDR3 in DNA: TGTGCCTGGAGGGGGACAGGCTATCCCTTCTATGGCTACACCTTC.

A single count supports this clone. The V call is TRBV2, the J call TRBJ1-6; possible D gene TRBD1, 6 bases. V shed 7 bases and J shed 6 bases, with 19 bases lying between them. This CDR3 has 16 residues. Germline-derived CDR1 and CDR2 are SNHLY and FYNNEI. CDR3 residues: CASKSMGAGPNSPLHF. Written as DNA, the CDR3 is TGTGCCAGCAAAAGCATGGGGGCAGGGCCTAATTCACCCCTCCACTTT. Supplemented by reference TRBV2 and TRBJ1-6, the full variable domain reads EPEVTQTPSHQVTQMGQEVILRCVPISNHLYFYWYRQILGQKVEFLVSFYNNEISEKSEIFDDQFSVERPDGSNFTLKIRSTKLEDSAMYFCASKSMGAGPNSPLHFGNGTRLTVT.

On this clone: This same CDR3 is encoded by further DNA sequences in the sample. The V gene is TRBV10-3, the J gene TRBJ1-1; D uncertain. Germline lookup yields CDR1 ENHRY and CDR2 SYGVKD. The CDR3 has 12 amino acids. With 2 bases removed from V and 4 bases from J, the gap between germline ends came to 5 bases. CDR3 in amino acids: CAISEVATEAFF. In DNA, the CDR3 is TGTGCCATCAGTGAGGTAGCCACTGAAGCTTTCTTT.

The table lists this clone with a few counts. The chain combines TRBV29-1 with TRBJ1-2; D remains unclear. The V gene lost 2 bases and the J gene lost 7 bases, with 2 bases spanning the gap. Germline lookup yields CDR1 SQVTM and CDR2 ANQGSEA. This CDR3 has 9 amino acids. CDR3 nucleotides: TGCAGCGTTGAATCTGGCTACACCTTC. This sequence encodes CSVESGYTF.

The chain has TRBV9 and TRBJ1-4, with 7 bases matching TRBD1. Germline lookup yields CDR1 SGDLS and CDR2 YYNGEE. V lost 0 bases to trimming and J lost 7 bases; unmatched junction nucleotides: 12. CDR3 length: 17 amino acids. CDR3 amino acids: CASSVGDSTPEGEKLFF. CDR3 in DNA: TGTGCCAGCAGCGTAGGGGACAGTACCCCTGAAGGTGAAAAACTGTTTTTT.

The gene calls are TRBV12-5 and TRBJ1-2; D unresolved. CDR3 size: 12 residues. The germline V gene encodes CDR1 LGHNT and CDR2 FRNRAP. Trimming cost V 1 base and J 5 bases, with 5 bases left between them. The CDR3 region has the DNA TGTGCTAGTGGTTTGGGAGGGTATGGCTACACCTTC. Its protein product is CASGLGGYGYTF.

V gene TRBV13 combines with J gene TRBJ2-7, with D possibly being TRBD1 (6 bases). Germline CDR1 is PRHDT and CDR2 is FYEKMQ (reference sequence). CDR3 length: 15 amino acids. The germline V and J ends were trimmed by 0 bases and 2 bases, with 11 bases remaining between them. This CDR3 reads CASSLGDKGAYEQYF. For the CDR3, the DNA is TGTGCCAGCAGCTTAGGCGACAAGGGGGCCTACGAGCAGTACTTC.

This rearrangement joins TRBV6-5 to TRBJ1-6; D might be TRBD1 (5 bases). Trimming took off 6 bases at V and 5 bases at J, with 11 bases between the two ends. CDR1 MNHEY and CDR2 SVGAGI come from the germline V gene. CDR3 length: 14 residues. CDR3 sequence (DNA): TGTGCCAGCAGAAGGACGGGGGATAATTCACCCCTCCACTTT. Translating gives CASRRTGDNSPLHF.

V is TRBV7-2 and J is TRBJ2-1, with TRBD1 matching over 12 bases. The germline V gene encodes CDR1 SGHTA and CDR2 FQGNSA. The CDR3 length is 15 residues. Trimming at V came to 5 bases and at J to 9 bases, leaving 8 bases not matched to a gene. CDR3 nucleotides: TGTGCCAGCAGCAACCGGGACAGGGGGCTCGGTGAGCAGTTCTTC. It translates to CASSNRDRGLGEQFF.

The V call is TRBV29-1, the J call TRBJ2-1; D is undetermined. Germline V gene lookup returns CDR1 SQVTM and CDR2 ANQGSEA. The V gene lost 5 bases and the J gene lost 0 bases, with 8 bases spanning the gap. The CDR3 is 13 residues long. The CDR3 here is CSVQVSSYNEQFF. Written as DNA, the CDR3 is TGCAGCGTTCAGGTTAGCTCCTACAATGAGCAGTTCTTC.

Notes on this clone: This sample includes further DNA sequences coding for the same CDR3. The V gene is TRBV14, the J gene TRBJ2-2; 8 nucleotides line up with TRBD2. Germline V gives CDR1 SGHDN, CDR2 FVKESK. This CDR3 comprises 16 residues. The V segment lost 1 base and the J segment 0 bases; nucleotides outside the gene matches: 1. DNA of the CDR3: TGTGCCAGCAGCCAAGCGCGGGGGGCGAACACCGGGGAGCTGTTTTTT. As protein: CASSQARGANTGELFF.

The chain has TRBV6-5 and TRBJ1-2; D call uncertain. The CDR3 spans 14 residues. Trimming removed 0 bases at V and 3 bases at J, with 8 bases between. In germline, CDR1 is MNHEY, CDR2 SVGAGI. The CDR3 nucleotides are TGTGCCAGCAGTTACTCCCCAAGATACTATGGCTACACCTTC. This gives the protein CASSYSPRYYGYTF.

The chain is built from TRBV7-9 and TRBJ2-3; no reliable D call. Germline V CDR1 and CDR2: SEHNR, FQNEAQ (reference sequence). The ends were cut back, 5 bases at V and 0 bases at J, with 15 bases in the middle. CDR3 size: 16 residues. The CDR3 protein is CASSALITASTDTQYF. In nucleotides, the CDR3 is TGTGCCAGCAGCGCTCTAATTACGGCTAGCACAGATACGCAGTATTTT.

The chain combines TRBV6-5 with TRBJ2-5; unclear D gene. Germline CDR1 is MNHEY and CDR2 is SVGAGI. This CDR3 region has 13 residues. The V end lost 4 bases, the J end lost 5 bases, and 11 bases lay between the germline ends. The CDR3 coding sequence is TGTGCCAGCAGTTCACTCCGGGCCGAGACCCAGTACTTC. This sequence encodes CASSSLRAETQYF.